Given below is one TCR beta chain in context. No antigen is known for it. Clones were read by immunoSEQ multiplex PCR, and TCRdb kept only the in-frame ones, dropping some. This table has roughly 100,000 clones, around 87% appearing once. The germline V gene encodes CDR1 SGHAT and CDR2 FQNNGV. This CDR3 has 10 residues. Trimming removed 3 bases from V and 7 bases from J, with 3 bases in between. The record originates from a study of T cell responses to AZD1222 COVID-19 vaccine. Whole-study results and caveats: Nearly half of spike-specific TCRs reportedly go after variant regions that carry no mutations. Of the AZD1222 recipients, only six or seven were seropositive at baseline. With dominance at 160-218 and 743-854, vaccine-associated CD4 TCRs spanned spike.

Timing groups of about 4 and about 12 weeks for second doses were pooled. The sequencing here drew on peripheral blood, taken 28 days after the second AZD1222 dose. The chain links TRBV11-2 to TRBJ2-5, with unresolved D. This clonotype originated in an adult who received the AZD1222 COVID-19 vaccine. The CDR3 region has the DNA TGTGCCAGCAGCTTTCGGACCCAGTACTTC. Its protein is CASSFRTQYF.